This T cell receptor beta chain comes out of a study of T cell repertoires in cytomegalovirus infection. Study as a whole: HLA-B-restricted CMV epitopes that are well studied, plus recently identified HLA-C-restricted ones, were used by the study. Through public TCR beta signatures, both CMV infection and matching HLA type were indicated. Study-wide findings and caveats: Summed frequency of public TCR beta families distinguished CMV carriers with the relevant HLA. The ex vivo response was dominated by HLA-C-restricted CMV-specific TCR beta clonotypes.

Germline CDR1 and CDR2: SGHDT and YYEEEE. The CDR3 is 14 amino acids. Trimming cost V 0 bases and J 4 bases, with 10 bases left between them. A word on this clonotype: The antigen remains undetermined.

TCRdb redid the calling of the reads with MiXCR, one entry per CDR3 protein. In the table there are around 89,000 distinct CDR3 sequences, approximately 30% of which are singletons. This chain connects TRBV5-6 to TRBJ1-1; possible D gene TRBD1, 5 bases. This TCR came from a human donor in good health (CMV status not recorded). Some clones in this sample may be carry-over from other donors' samples. Specimen: CD8+ T cells from cultured PBMCs, collected from culture after CMV antigen stimulation. In DNA, the CDR3 is TGTGCCAGCAGCTTGGGACAGAGTCGCACTGAAGCTTTCTTT. Amino acids: CASSLGQSRTEAFF. Drawing the rest from reference TRBV5-6 and TRBJ1-1, the complete variable domain is DAGVTQSPTHLIKTRGQQVTLRCSPKSGHDTVSWYQQALGQGPQFIFQYYEEEERQRGNFPDRFSGHQFPNYSSELNVNALLLGDSALYLCASSLGQSRTEAFFGQGTRLTVV.